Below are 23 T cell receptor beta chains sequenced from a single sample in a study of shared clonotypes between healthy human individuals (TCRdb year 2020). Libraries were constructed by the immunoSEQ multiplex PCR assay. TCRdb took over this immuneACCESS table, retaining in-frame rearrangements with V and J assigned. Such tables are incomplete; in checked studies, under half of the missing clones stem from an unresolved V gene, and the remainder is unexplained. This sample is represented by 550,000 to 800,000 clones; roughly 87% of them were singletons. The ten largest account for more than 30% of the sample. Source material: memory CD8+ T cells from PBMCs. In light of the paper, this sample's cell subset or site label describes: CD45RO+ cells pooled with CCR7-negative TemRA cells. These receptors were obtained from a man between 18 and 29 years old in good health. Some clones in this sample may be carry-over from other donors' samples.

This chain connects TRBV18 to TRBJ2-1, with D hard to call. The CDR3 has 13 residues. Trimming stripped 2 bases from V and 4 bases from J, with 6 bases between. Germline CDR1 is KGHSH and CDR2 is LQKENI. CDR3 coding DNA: TGTGCCAGCTCACCATTAGATTACAATGAGCAGTTCTTC. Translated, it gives CASSPLDYNEQFF.

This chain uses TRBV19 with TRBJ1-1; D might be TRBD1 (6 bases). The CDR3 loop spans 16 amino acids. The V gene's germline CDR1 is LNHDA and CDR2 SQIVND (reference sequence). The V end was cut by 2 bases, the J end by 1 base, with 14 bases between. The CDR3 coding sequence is TGTGCCAGTAGTATACCCGAAGGGGGGAAGAACACTGAAGCTTTCTTT. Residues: CASSIPEGGKNTEAFF.

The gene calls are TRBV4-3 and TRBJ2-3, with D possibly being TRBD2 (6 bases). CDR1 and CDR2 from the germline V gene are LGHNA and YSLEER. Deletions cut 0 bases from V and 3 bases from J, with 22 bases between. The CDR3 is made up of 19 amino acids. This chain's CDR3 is CASSQDLSFGGIATDTQYF. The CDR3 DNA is TGCGCCAGCAGCCAAGATCTTTCCTTTGGCGGGATCGCAACAGATACGCAGTATTTT.

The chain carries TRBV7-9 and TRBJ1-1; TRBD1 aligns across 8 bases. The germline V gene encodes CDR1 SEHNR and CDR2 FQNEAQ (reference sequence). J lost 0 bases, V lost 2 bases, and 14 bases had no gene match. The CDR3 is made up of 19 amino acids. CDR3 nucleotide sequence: TGTGCCAGCAGCTTAAAGGGACGACAGGGGCGACCCATGAACACTGAAGCTTTCTTT. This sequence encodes CASSLKGRQGRPMNTEAFF.

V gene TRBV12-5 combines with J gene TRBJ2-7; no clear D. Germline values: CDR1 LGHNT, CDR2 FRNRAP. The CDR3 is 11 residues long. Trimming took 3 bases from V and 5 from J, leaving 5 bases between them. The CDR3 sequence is CASGFDHEQYF. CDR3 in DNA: TGTGCTAGTGGTTTCGACCACGAGCAGTACTTC.

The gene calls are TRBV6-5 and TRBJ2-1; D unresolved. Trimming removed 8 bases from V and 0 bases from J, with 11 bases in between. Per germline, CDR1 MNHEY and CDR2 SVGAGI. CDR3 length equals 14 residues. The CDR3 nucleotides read TGTGCCAGCTTTGCGCGGCTCTCCTACAATGAGCAGTTCTTC. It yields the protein CASFARLSYNEQFF.

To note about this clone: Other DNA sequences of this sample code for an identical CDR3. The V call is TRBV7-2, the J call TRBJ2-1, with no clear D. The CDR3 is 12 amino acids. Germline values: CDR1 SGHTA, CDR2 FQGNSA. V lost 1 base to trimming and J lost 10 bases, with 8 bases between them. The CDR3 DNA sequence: TGTGCCAGCAGCTTAGTAGGTCTCGAGCAGTTCTTC. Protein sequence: CASSLVGLEQFF. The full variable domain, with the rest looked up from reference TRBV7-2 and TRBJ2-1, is GAGVSQSPSNKVTEKGKDVELRCDPISGHTALYWYRQSLGQGLEFLIYFQGNSAPDKSGLPSDRFSAERTGGSVSTLTIQRTQQEDSAVYLCASSLVGLEQFFGPGTRLTVL.

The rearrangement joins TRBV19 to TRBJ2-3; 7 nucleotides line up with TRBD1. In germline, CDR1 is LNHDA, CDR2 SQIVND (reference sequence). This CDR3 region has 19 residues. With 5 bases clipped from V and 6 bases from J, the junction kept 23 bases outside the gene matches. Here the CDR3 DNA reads TGTGCCAGTAGTCCTTACAGGGGATGGGACCCACGACTTGGGGATACGCAGTATTTT. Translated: CASSPYRGWDPRLGDTQYF.

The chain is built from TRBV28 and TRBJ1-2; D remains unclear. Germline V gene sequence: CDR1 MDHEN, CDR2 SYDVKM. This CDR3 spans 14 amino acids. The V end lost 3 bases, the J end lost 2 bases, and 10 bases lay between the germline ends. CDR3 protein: CASSFGRNNYGYTF. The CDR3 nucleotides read TGTGCCAGCAGTTTTGGCAGGAACAACTATGGCTACACCTTC.

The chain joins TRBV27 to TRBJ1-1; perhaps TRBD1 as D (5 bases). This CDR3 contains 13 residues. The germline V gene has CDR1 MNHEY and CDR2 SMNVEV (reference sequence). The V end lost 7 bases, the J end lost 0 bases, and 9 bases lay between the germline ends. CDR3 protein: CASKTVMNTEAFF. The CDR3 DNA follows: TGTGCCAGCAAGACAGTCATGAACACTGAAGCTTTCTTT.

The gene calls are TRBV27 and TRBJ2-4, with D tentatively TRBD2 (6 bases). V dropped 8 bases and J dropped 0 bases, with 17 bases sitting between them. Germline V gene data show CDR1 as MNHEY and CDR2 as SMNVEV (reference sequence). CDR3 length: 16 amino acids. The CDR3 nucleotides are TGTGCCAGCGCCGGGTCGGGGGTACTAGCCAAAAACATTCAGTACTTC. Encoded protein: CASAGSGVLAKNIQYF.

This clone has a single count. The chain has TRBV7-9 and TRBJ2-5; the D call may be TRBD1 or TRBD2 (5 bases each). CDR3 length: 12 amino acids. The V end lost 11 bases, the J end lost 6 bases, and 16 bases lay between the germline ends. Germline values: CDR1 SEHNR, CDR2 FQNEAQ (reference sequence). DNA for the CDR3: TGTGCCGGGCGGGCAGGGCGGAAGACCCAGTACTTC. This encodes CAGRAGRKTQYF. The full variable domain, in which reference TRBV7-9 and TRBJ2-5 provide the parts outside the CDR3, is DTGVSQNPRHKITKRGQNVTFRCDPISEHNRLYWYRQTLGQGPEFLTYFQNEAQLEKSRLLSDRFSAERPKGSFSTLEIQRTEQGDSAMYLCAGRAGRKTQYFGPGTRLLVL.

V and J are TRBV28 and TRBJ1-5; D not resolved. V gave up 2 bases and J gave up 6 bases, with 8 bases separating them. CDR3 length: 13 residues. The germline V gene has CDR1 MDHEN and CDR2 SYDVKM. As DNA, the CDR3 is TGTGCCAGCAGTTTACAGGTCACTCAGCCCCAGCATTTT. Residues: CASSLQVTQPQHF.

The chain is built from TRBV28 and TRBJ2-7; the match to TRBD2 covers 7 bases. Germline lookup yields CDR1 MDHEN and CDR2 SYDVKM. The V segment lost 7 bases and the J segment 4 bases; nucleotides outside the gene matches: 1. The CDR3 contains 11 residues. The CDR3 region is CASTGGYEQYF. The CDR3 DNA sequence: TGTGCCAGCACCGGGGGGTACGAGCAGTACTTC.

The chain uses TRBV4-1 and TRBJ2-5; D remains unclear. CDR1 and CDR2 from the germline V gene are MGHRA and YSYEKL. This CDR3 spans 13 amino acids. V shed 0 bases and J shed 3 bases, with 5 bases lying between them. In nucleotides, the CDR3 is TGCGCCAGCAGCCAAGATCAGGAAGAGACCCAGTACTTC. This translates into CASSQDQEETQYF.

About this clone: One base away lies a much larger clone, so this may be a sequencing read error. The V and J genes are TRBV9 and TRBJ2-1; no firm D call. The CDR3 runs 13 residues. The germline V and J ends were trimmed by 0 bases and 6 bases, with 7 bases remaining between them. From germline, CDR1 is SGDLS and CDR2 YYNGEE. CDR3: CASSVGPTNEQFF. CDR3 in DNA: TGTGCCAGCAGCGTAGGACCGACCAATGAGCAGTTCTTC. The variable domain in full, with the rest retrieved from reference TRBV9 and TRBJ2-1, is DSGVTQTPKHLITATGQRVTLRCSPRSGDLSVYWYQQSLDQGLQFLIQYYNGEERAKGNILERFSAQQFPDLHSELNLSSLELGDSALYFCASSVGPTNEQFFGPGTRLTVL.

The CDR3 loop is CARTQEVGARVNTEAFF. The CDR3 region has the DNA TGTGCCAGAACACAGGAGGTGGGGGCAAGAGTAAACACTGAAGCTTTCTTT. The chain employs TRBV2 and TRBJ1-1, with D possibly matching TRBD1 (6 bases). With 9 bases removed from V and 2 bases from J, the gap between germline ends came to 25 bases. Germline V lookup: CDR1 SNHLY, CDR2 FYNNEI. CDR3 length: 17 amino acids.

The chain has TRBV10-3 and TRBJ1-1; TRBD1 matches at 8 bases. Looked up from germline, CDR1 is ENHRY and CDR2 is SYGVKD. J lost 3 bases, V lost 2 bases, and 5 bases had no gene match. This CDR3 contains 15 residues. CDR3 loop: CAISEPTGEDTEAFF. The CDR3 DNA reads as TGTGCCATCAGTGAGCCGACAGGGGAGGACACTGAAGCTTTCTTT.

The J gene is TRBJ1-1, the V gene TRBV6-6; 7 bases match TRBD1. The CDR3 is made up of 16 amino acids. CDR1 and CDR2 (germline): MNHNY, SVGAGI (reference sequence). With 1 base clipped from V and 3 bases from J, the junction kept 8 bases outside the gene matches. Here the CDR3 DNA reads TGTGCCAGCAGTTACTATTCAGGGGGAGGGGACACTGAAGCTTTCTTT. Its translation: CASSYYSGGGDTEAFF.

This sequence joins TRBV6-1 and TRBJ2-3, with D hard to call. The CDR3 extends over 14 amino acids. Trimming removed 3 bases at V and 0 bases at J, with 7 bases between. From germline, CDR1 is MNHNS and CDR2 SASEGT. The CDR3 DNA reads TGTGCCAGCAGTGAGTCTCGGAGCACAGATACGCAGTATTTT. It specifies CASSESRSTDTQYF.

CDR3 nucleotides: TGTGCCAGCAGCCAAGGGCAGTCCCCCTCCTACGAGCAGTACTTC. Encoded protein: CASSQGQSPSYEQYF. This chain links TRBV4-2 with TRBJ2-7; no firm D call. Germline CDR1 and CDR2: LGHNA and YNFKEQ. Trimming took off 1 base at V and 0 bases at J, with 10 bases between the two ends. CDR3 length equals 15 residues.

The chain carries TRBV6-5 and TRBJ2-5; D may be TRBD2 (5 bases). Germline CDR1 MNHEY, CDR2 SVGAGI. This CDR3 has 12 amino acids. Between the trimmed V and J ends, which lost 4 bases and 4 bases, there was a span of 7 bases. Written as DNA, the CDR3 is TGTGCCAGCAGTTTGGCGGGAGAGACCCAGTACTTC. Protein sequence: CASSLAGETQYF.

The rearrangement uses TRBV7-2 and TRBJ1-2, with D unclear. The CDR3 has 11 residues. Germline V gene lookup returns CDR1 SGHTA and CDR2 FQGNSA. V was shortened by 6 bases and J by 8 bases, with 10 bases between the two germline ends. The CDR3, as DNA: TGTGCCAGCAGAGCCTACGGGGGCTACACCTTC. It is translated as CASRAYGGYTF.